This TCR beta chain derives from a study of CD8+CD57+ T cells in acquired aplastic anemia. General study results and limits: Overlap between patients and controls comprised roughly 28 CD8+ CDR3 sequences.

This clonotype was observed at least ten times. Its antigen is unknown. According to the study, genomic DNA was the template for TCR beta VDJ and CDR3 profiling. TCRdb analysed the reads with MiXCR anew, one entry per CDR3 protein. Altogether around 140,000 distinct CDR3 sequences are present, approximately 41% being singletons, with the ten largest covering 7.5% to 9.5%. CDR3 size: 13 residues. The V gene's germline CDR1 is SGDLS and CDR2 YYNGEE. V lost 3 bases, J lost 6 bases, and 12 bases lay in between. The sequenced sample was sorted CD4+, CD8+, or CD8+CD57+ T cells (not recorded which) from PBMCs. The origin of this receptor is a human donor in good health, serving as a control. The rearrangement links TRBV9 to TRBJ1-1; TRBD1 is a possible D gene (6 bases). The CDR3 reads CASSALTGPEAFF. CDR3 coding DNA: TGTGCCAGCAGCGCGCTAACAGGGCCTGAAGCTTTCTTT.